This T cell receptor beta chain came from a study of blood T cell repertoires in COVID-19. Looking at the study overall: The origin of the acute and convalescent COVID-19 samples was the United States, Italy and Spain. In each case, the material was cDNA or gDNA derived from T cells, B-cell-depleted T cells, or PBMCs.

Sequencing was performed with immunoSEQ multiplex PCR; in TCRdb, only in-frame clones are kept and a portion is missing. Found here are 85,000 to 130,000 clones, approximately 91% of them singletons; the top ten hold under 7.5%. The CDR3 has 12 residues. Trimming removed 9 bases at V and 3 bases at J, with 9 bases between. Germline values: CDR1 LNHDA, CDR2 SQIVND (reference sequence). This clone has a single count. This receptor was identified in an older woman with acute or convalescent COVID-19. Sequencing used peripheral blood. This rearrangement joins TRBV19 to TRBJ2-1; D is uncertain. The CDR3 DNA sequence: TGTGCCAGCAACAGTAACTACAATGAGCAGTTCTTC. This encodes CASNSNYNEQFF.